A selection of T cell receptor beta chains follows, all from one sample in a study of identical twins. TCRdb reprocessed the 5' RACE reads with MiXCR, giving one entry per CDR3 protein. The sample has 250,000 or so distinct CDR3 sequences, 7% to 8.5% seen once. These data were also reused for a study on yellow fever vaccine responses in identical twins.

Input material: CD8+ T cells sorted from blood. Source of these receptors: a woman aged 18-29 years in good health. CDR3s include the opening cysteine and the closing phenylalanine or tryptophan. The order of the fields is clone size, J gene, D gene, V gene, CDR3 protein, CDR3 DNA. A D gene is named only where the DNA matches it firmly. Size is stated for part of the rows, as once, few or many counts, or as a class when the clone is expanded.

clone_size: many
j_call: TRBJ2-1
d_call: TRBD2
v_call: TRBV7-9
cdr3_aa: CASSSPGGRNEQFF
cdr3_nt: TGTGCCAGCAGCTCACCGGGAGGGCGGAATGAGCAGTTCTTC

clone_size: few
j_call: TRBJ2-5
d_call: TRBD1
v_call: TRBV7-9
cdr3_aa: CASSIGTGGFQTQYF
cdr3_nt: TGTGCCAGCAGCATCGGGACAGGGGGCTTTCAGACCCAGTACTTC

clone_size: many
j_call: TRBJ2-7
d_call: NA
v_call: TRBV7-8
cdr3_aa: CASSSPTVSVAYEQYF
cdr3_nt: TGTGCCAGCAGCTCCCCGACGGTCTCGGTTGCCTACGAGCAGTACTTC

clone_size: NA
j_call: TRBJ2-5
d_call: TRBD2
v_call: TRBV3-1
cdr3_aa: CASSQDPRGRPAGETQYF
cdr3_nt: TGTGCCAGCAGCCAAGACCCCCGCGGGAGGCCCGCGGGAGAGACCCAGTACTTC

clone_size: NA
j_call: TRBJ2-7
d_call: TRBD2
v_call: TRBV6-1
cdr3_aa: CASSPPTSGIGYEQYF
cdr3_nt: TGTGCCAGCAGCCCCCCGACTAGCGGGATAGGGTACGAGCAGTACTTC

clone_size: many
j_call: TRBJ2-1
d_call: NA
v_call: TRBV27
cdr3_aa: CASSIARKSGYNEQFF
cdr3_nt: TGTGCCAGCAGTATTGCAAGAAAAAGCGGCTACAATGAGCAGTTCTTC

clone_size: NA
j_call: TRBJ1-4
d_call: NA
v_call: TRBV27
cdr3_aa: CASSSGQVNEKLFF
cdr3_nt: TGTGCCAGCAGTTCGGGACAAGTTAATGAAAAACTGTTTTTT

clone_size: NA
j_call: TRBJ2-1
d_call: TRBD2
v_call: TRBV20-1
cdr3_aa: CCARDQVGLSVWDEQFF
cdr3_nt: TGCTGTGCTAGAGATCAGGTGGGACTAAGTGTTTGGGATGAGCAGTTCTTC

clone_size: many
j_call: TRBJ2-1
d_call: NA
v_call: TRBV28
cdr3_aa: CASVLGTSFLDEQFF
cdr3_nt: TGTGCCAGCGTTCTTGGAACTAGCTTTCTCGATGAGCAGTTCTTC

clone_size: NA
j_call: TRBJ2-7
d_call: NA
v_call: TRBV2
cdr3_aa: CASSDHSSYEQYF
cdr3_nt: TGTGCCAGCAGTGACCACAGCTCCTACGAGCAGTACTTC

clone_size: many
j_call: TRBJ1-1
d_call: NA
v_call: TRBV2
cdr3_aa: CASSVVGQYTEAFF
cdr3_nt: TGTGCCAGCAGTGTTGTTGGACAGTACACTGAAGCTTTCTTT

clone_size: NA
j_call: TRBJ2-1
d_call: NA
v_call: TRBV20-1
cdr3_aa: CSARDHRGHYNEQFF
cdr3_nt: TGCAGTGCTAGAGATCATCGCGGCCACTACAATGAGCAGTTCTTC

clone_size: NA
j_call: TRBJ2-1
d_call: TRBD1
v_call: TRBV7-9
cdr3_aa: CASSPDDRGELQFF
cdr3_nt: TGTGCCAGCAGCCCTGATGACAGGGGGGAGCTTCAGTTCTTC

clone_size: few
j_call: TRBJ2-1
d_call: TRBD1
v_call: TRBV20-1
cdr3_aa: CSARDSGTGFYNEQFF
cdr3_nt: TGCAGTGCTAGGGATTCCGGGACAGGGTTCTACAATGAGCAGTTCTTC

clone_size: few
j_call: TRBJ2-5
d_call: TRBD1
v_call: TRBV12-3/TRBV12-4
cdr3_aa: CASSPQGAQETQYF
cdr3_nt: TGTGCCAGCAGCCCACAGGGGGCCCAAGAGACCCAGTACTTC

clone_size: few
j_call: TRBJ2-1
d_call: TRBD2
v_call: TRBV28
cdr3_aa: CASSPMEAGSYEQFF
cdr3_nt: TGTGCCAGCAGTCCAATGGAAGCGGGGAGCTATGAGCAGTTCTTC

clone_size: many
j_call: TRBJ2-7
d_call: TRBD2
v_call: TRBV5-1
cdr3_aa: CASSLAGEDYEQYF
cdr3_nt: TGCGCCAGCAGCTTAGCGGGAGAGGACTACGAGCAGTACTTC

clone_size: NA
j_call: TRBJ2-1
d_call: NA
v_call: TRBV7-8
cdr3_aa: CASTGTSYNEQFF
cdr3_nt: TGTGCCAGCACGGGGACGTCCTACAATGAGCAGTTCTTC

clone_size: many
j_call: TRBJ2-3
d_call: NA
v_call: TRBV11-2
cdr3_aa: CASSTSPTDTQYF
cdr3_nt: TGTGCCAGCAGCACCTCCCCCACAGATACGCAGTATTTT

clone_size: few
j_call: TRBJ2-7
d_call: NA
v_call: TRBV11-2
cdr3_aa: CASSLGISHYEQYF
cdr3_nt: TGTGCCAGCAGCTTAGGTATTTCCCACTACGAGCAGTACTTC

clone_size: NA
j_call: TRBJ2-1
d_call: TRBD2
v_call: TRBV5-4
cdr3_aa: CASSLVAGVHNEQFF
cdr3_nt: TGTGCCAGCAGCTTGGTAGCGGGGGTACACAATGAGCAGTTCTTC

clone_size: few
j_call: TRBJ2-5
d_call: NA
v_call: TRBV4-1
cdr3_aa: CASSQVFSGWETQYF
cdr3_nt: TGCGCCAGCAGCCAAGTTTTTAGCGGTTGGGAGACCCAGTACTTC

clone_size: many
j_call: TRBJ1-2
d_call: NA
v_call: TRBV10-2
cdr3_aa: CASTPGAYGYTF
cdr3_nt: TGCGCCAGCACTCCAGGGGCTTATGGCTACACCTTC

clone_size: many
j_call: TRBJ2-1
d_call: NA
v_call: TRBV11-2
cdr3_aa: CASSLVADTIYNEQFF
cdr3_nt: TGTGCCAGCAGCTTAGTCGCGGACACCATCTACAATGAGCAGTTCTTC

clone_size: few
j_call: TRBJ2-5
d_call: NA
v_call: TRBV10-3
cdr3_aa: CAISDDSQTQYF
cdr3_nt: TGTGCCATCAGTGACGACTCCCAGACCCAGTACTTC

clone_size: NA
j_call: TRBJ2-1
d_call: NA
v_call: TRBV12-3/TRBV12-4
cdr3_aa: CASSLEGTYNEQFF
cdr3_nt: TGTGCCAGCAGTTTAGAAGGAACCTACAATGAGCAGTTCTTC

clone_size: NA
j_call: TRBJ2-3
d_call: TRBD1
v_call: TRBV24-1
cdr3_aa: CATSETRGRTDTQYF
cdr3_nt: TGTGCCACCAGTGAGACCAGGGGGCGCACAGATACGCAGTATTTT

clone_size: few
j_call: TRBJ1-2
d_call: NA
v_call: TRBV12-3/TRBV12-4
cdr3_aa: CASSAGPSAYGYTF
cdr3_nt: TGTGCCAGCAGTGCGGGCCCGTCAGCCTATGGCTACACCTTC

clone_size: NA
j_call: TRBJ2-5
d_call: TRBD2
v_call: TRBV27
cdr3_aa: CASTAIAGGLQETQYF
cdr3_nt: TGTGCCAGCACCGCGATAGCGGGGGGACTCCAAGAGACCCAGTACTTC

clone_size: NA
j_call: TRBJ2-5
d_call: TRBD1
v_call: TRBV7-2
cdr3_aa: CASSLAGTGWKTQYF
cdr3_nt: TGTGCCAGCAGCTTAGCTGGGACAGGGTGGAAGACCCAGTACTTC

clone_size: few
j_call: TRBJ2-7
d_call: NA
v_call: TRBV27
cdr3_aa: CASSLRSGDEQYF
cdr3_nt: TGTGCCAGCAGTTTAAGGTCAGGGGACGAGCAGTACTTC

clone_size: many
j_call: TRBJ1-1
d_call: NA
v_call: TRBV4-1
cdr3_aa: CASSQDPQGLNTEAFF
cdr3_nt: TGCGCCAGCAGCCAAGATCCCCAGGGGTTGAACACTGAAGCTTTCTTT

clone_size: few
j_call: TRBJ1-1
d_call: NA
v_call: TRBV27
cdr3_aa: CASPRGLNTEAFF
cdr3_nt: TGTGCCAGCCCCCGGGGGCTAAACACTGAAGCTTTCTTT

clone_size: NA
j_call: TRBJ2-3
d_call: TRBD2
v_call: TRBV9
cdr3_aa: CASSALAGALTDTQYF
cdr3_nt: TGTGCCAGCAGCGCCCTAGCGGGAGCCCTGACAGATACGCAGTATTTT

clone_size: many
j_call: TRBJ1-1
d_call: TRBD1
v_call: TRBV7-9
cdr3_aa: CASSWTGRDTEAFF
cdr3_nt: TGTGCCAGCAGCTGGACAGGGAGGGACACTGAAGCTTTCTTT

clone_size: few
j_call: TRBJ2-3
d_call: TRBD2
v_call: TRBV4-2
cdr3_aa: CASSQDIAGGPDTQYF
cdr3_nt: TGTGCCAGCAGCCAAGATATAGCGGGGGGGCCAGATACGCAGTATTTT

clone_size: few
j_call: TRBJ1-2
d_call: NA
v_call: TRBV4-1
cdr3_aa: CASSQERGYTF
cdr3_nt: TGCGCCAGCAGCCAAGAAAGGGGCTACACCTTC

clone_size: few
j_call: TRBJ2-1
d_call: NA
v_call: TRBV28
cdr3_aa: CASKTKSSYNEQFF
cdr3_nt: TGTGCCAGCAAGACCAAGAGCTCCTACAATGAGCAGTTCTTC

clone_size: NA
j_call: TRBJ1-5
d_call: NA
v_call: TRBV2
cdr3_aa: CASSEESTNNQPQHF
cdr3_nt: TGTGCCAGCAGTGAAGAGTCCACAAACAATCAGCCCCAGCATTTT

clone_size: many
j_call: TRBJ2-3
d_call: NA
v_call: TRBV5-1
cdr3_aa: CASSPRDTTYTDTQYF
cdr3_nt: TGCGCCAGCAGCCCCAGGGACACCACATACACAGATACGCAGTATTTT

clone_size: NA
j_call: TRBJ1-1
d_call: NA
v_call: TRBV6-5
cdr3_aa: CASSYSRPGWNTEAFF
cdr3_nt: TGTGCCAGCAGTTACTCCCGTCCGGGTTGGAACACTGAAGCTTTCTTT

clone_size: NA
j_call: TRBJ2-2
d_call: NA
v_call: TRBV4-1
cdr3_aa: CASSQESALSPGELFF
cdr3_nt: TGCGCCAGCAGCCAAGAATCGGCCCTATCACCAGGGGAGCTGTTTTTT

clone_size: many
j_call: TRBJ1-1
d_call: NA
v_call: TRBV7-9
cdr3_aa: CASSEGVGTEAFF
cdr3_nt: TGTGCCAGCAGCGAGGGAGTCGGAACTGAAGCTTTCTTT

clone_size: NA
j_call: TRBJ2-1
d_call: NA
v_call: TRBV20-1
cdr3_aa: CSARDLGRINNEQFF
cdr3_nt: TGCAGTGCTAGAGATCTCGGGAGAATAAACAATGAGCAGTTCTTC

clone_size: many
j_call: TRBJ2-1
d_call: NA
v_call: TRBV12-3/TRBV12-4
cdr3_aa: CASSKLAREQFF
cdr3_nt: TGTGCCAGCAGTAAACTAGCCCGGGAGCAGTTCTTC

clone_size: many
j_call: TRBJ2-2
d_call: TRBD2
v_call: TRBV9
cdr3_aa: CASSGLPGGDRTGELFF
cdr3_nt: TGTGCCAGCAGCGGCTTACCGGGGGGGGATAGGACCGGGGAGCTGTTTTTT

clone_size: NA
j_call: TRBJ2-7
d_call: NA
v_call: TRBV24-1
cdr3_aa: CATSSRDNDYEQYF
cdr3_nt: TGTGCCACCAGTTCCCGGGACAACGACTACGAGCAGTACTTC